This T cell receptor beta chain was documented in a study of STAT5B mutations in CD4+ large granular lymphocyte leukemia. Data came from immunoSEQ multiplex PCR; TCRdb stores just in-frame clones and leaves some out. The sample gives just over 25,000 clones, 81% of which show up once; around 0.33% is in the top ten. CDR3 size: 13 residues. Germline V gene data show CDR1 as SNHLY and CDR2 as FYNNEI. The junction had 9 bases not matched to a gene; V was cut back by 10 bases and J by 4 bases. Sequenced material: CD4+ T cells from blood buffy coats. The TCR was taken from a human donor in good health. The chain couples TRBV2 to TRBJ1-2, with TRBD1 identical over 7 bases. CDR3 in amino acids: CANYGQASYGYTF. The CDR3, as DNA: TGTGCCAACTATGGACAGGCATCCTATGGCTACACCTTC.